This record looks at one TCR beta chain sequence and its context. The source of the sample is a study of blood T cell repertoires in COVID-19. About the study: Acute and convalescent COVID-19 specimens originated in the United States, Italy and Spain. The analysed material was cDNA or gDNA that came from T cells, B-cell-depleted T cells, or PBMCs.

Authors' processing steps: Researchers report that nucleated cell counts were estimated from reference gene primer amplification. Assay used: immunoSEQ multiplex PCR; TCRdb lists only in-frame clones, some missing. V, J and clone size are taken as reported in that table, and D and trimming were inferred from the DNA itself. The sample includes roughly 170,000 clones, about four fifths of them seen just once. Sequencing was done on a sample of peripheral blood. The origin of this receptor is a human donor in a cohort sampled during active COVID-19.

In nucleotides, the CDR3 is TGTGCCAGCAGTTACTCCGAACTAAGCGAGCAGTACTTC. Its translation: CASSYSELSEQYF. The chain uses TRBV6-5 and TRBJ2-7; D call uncertain. The V end lost 0 bases, the J end lost 6 bases, and 9 bases lay between the germline ends. Germline V lookup: CDR1 MNHEY, CDR2 SVGAGI. The CDR3 consists of 13 residues.